The present entry profiles one T cell receptor (beta chain) with its context. The antigen is undetermined. Employing constant-segment primers, 5'RACE generated TCR alpha and TCR beta cDNA libraries bearing sample barcodes and UMIs. MiXCR, applied by TCRdb to the 5' RACE reads, yields one record per CDR3 protein. This sample has 95,000 to 110,000 distinct CDR3 sequences, with approximately 14% found just once. Trimming cost V 4 bases and J 5 bases, with 13 bases left between them. The CDR3 sequence is 14 residues long. Germline V gives CDR1 SGHTA, CDR2 FQGNSA. These data come from a study of T-cell memory formation after mild COVID-19. The study, taken as a whole, reports: Researchers could not confirm that second-wave clones peaking on day 37 targeted SARS-CoV-2.

Material for sequencing was PBMCs or a T cell subset sorted from them (not recorded which). This chain connects TRBV7-2 to TRBJ2-3; a possible D gene is TRBD2 (5 bases). The clonotype was recovered from a man aged 18 to 29 who had mild COVID-19 (a few samples of this study predate the infection). Cell type and time point are not known. The CDR3 protein is CASSSRGFVDTQYF. The CDR3 DNA follows: TGTGCCAGCAGCTCCAGAGGGTTTGTAGATACGCAGTATTTT.